This paragraph reports one T cell receptor beta chain. This sample was taken from a study of blood T cell repertoires in COVID-19. Looking at the study overall: Italy, Spain and the United States were the sources of the convalescent and acute COVID-19 samples. The analysed material was cDNA or gDNA that came from T cells, B-cell-depleted T cells, or PBMCs.

CDR3 length: 15 amino acids. Germline assignment: CDR1 KGHSH and CDR2 LQKENI. The J segment lost 2 bases and the V segment lost 4 bases, leaving 3 bases of the junction unmatched. In the original workflow: Nucleated cell counts were estimated from reference gene primer amplification. Repertoires were generated with immunoSEQ multiplex PCR, while TCRdb's copy carries only in-frame clones and drops some. That table furnishes V, J and clone size, whereas the DNA furnished D and trimming. Among 200,000 to 250,000 clones listed, about 90% were seen once. The sequenced material came from peripheral blood. V is TRBV18 and J is TRBJ1-1; 11 nucleotides align to TRBD1. This sequence was found in a man in his late teens or twenties with active or convalescent COVID-19. In DNA form, the CDR3 reads TGTGCCAGCTCACTCGGACAGGGGGCTAACACTGAAGCTTTCTTT. Residues: CASSLGQGANTEAFF.